The source of this TCR beta chain is a study of post-analysis software for immune sequencing data. Broader study findings: Patients had higher frequencies than controls of about five TRBV segments, including TRBV5-6, TRBV5-1 and TRBV20-1.

Germline V gene lookup returns CDR1 SGHDT and CDR2 YYEEEE. The length of the CDR3 is 15 residues. Between the trimmed V and J ends, which lost 4 bases and 2 bases, there was a span of 15 bases. Carried by the TCR beta cDNA libraries were unique molecular identifiers. In TCRdb, the PCR reads were re-called with MiXCR into one record per CDR3 protein. The repertoire holds hundreds of thousands of distinct CDR3 sequences, approximately 57% seen once, with approximately 4.2% in the top ten. With regard to this clonotype: Its antigen is currently unknown.

The sequence was collected from a girl aged 10 to 17 with multiple sclerosis. Sequencing input: blood. The rearrangement joins TRBV5-6 to TRBJ1-2; tentatively, D is TRBD1 (6 bases). The chain's CDR3 is CASSQSGTRNYGYTF. The CDR3 DNA follows: TGTGCCAGCAGCCAATCCGGGACAAGGAACTATGGCTACACCTTC. Using reference TRBV5-6 and TRBJ1-2 for the parts outside the CDR3, the full variable domain is DAGVTQSPTHLIKTRGQQVTLRCSPKSGHDTVSWYQQALGQGPQFIFQYYEEEERQRGNFPDRFSGHQFPNYSSELNVNALLLGDSALYLCASSQSGTRNYGYTFGSGTRLTVV.